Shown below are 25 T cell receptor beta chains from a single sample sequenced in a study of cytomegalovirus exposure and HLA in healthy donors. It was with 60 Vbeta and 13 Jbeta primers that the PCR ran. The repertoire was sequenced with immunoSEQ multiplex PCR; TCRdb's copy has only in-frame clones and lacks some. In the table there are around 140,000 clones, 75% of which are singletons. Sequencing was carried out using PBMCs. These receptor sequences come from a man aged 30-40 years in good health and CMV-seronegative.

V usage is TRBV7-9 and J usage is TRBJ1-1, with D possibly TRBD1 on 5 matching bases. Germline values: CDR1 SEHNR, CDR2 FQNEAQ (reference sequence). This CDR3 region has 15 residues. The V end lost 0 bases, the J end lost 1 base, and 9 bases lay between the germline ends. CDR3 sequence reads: CASSLAGHANTEAFF. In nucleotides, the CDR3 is TGTGCCAGCAGCTTAGCGGGGCATGCGAACACTGAAGCTTTCTTT. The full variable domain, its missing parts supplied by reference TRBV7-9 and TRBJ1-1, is DTGVSQNPRHKITKRGQNVTFRCDPISEHNRLYWYRQTLGQGPEFLTYFQNEAQLEKSRLLSDRFSAERPKGSFSTLEIQRTEQGDSAMYLCASSLAGHANTEAFFGQGTRLTVV.

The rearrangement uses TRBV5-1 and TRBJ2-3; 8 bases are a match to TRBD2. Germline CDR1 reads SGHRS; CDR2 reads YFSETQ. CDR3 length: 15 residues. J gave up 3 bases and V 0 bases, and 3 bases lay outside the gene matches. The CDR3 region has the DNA TGCGCCAGCAGCTTGGGAGCTAGCGGGACAGATACGCAGTATTTT. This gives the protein CASSLGASGTDTQYF.

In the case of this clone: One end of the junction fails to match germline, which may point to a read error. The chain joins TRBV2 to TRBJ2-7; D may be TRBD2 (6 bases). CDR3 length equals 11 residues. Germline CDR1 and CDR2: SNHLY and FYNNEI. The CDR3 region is CASSLGLSGNF. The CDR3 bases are TGTGCCAGCAGTCTGGGACTTTCCGGCAACTTC.

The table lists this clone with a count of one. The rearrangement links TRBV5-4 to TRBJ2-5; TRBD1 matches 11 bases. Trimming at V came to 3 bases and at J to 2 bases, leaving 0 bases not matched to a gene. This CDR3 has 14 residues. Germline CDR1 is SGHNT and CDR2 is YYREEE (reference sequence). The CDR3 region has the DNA TGTGCCAGCAGCTGGGACAGGGGGCAAGAGACCCAGTACTTC. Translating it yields CASSWDRGQETQYF.

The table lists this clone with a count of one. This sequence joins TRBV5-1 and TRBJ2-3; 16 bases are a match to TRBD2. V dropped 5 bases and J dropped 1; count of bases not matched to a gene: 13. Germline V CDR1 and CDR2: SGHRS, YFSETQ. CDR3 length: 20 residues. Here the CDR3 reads CASRPTPGLAGGLGTDTQYF. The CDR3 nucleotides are TGCGCCAGCAGGCCCACCCCGGGACTAGCGGGGGGGCTGGGCACAGATACGCAGTATTTT.

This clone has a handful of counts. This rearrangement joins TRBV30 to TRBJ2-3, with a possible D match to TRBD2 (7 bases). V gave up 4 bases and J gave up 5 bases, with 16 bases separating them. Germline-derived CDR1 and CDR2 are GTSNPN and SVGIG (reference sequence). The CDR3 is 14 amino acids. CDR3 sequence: CAWKEGGSRDTQYF. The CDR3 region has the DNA TGTGCCTGGAAGGAGGGGGGGAGTAGAGATACGCAGTATTTT.

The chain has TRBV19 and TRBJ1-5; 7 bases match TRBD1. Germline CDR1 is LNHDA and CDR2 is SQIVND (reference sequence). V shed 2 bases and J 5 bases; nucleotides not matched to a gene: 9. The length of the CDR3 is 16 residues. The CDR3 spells CASSIKDGRGYQPQHF. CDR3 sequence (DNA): TGTGCCAGTAGTATAAAGGACGGCAGGGGGTATCAGCCCCAGCATTTT.

The chain's CDR3 is CASSDTGTGRNIGNTIYF. The CDR3 coding sequence is TGTGCCAGCAGTGACACCGGGACAGGGCGTAATATTGGAAACACCATATATTTT. The V and J genes are TRBV6-4 and TRBJ1-3; 9 bases line up with TRBD1. The germline V gene has CDR1 MRHNA and CDR2 SNTAGT. V was clipped by 2 bases and J by 3 bases; unmatched bases: 11. This CDR3 is built from 18 residues.

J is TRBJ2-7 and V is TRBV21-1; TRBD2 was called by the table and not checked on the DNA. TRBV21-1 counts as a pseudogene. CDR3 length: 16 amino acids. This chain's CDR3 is CASRSPSPTGGYEQYF. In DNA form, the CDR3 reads TGTGCCAGCAGATCCCCGAGCCCCACTGGCGGGTACGAGCAGTACTTC.

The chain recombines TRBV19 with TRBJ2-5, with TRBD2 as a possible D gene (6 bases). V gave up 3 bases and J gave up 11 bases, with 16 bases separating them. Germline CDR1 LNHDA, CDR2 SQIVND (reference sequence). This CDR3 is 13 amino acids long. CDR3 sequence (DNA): TGTGCCAGTAGTATTCCACTAGGAGGGCAGCAGTACTTC. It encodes CASSIPLGGQQYF.

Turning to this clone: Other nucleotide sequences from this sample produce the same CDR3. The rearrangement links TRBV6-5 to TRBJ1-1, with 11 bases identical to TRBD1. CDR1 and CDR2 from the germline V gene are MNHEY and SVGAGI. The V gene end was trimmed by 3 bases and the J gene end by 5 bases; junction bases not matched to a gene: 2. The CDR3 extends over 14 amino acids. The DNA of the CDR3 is TGTGCCAGCAGTTATGGGACAGGGGGAACTGAAGCTTTCTTT. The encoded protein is CASSYGTGGTEAFF.

As DNA, the CDR3 is TGTGCCAGCAGCCAGAAGACACAGCGGTATGGCTACACCTTC. Its protein product is CASSQKTQRYGYTF. V usage is TRBV5-4 and J usage is TRBJ1-2; unclear D gene. Germline V CDR1 and CDR2: SGHNT, YYREEE (reference sequence). The CDR3 totals 14 residues. V was cut by 4 bases and J by 5 bases, with 15 bases left in between.

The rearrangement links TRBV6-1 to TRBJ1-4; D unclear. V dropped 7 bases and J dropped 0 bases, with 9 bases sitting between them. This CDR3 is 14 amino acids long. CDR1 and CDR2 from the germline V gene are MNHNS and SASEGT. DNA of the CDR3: TGTGCCAGCACCACGGGAGCAACTAATGAAAAACTGTTTTTT. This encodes CASTTGATNEKLFF.

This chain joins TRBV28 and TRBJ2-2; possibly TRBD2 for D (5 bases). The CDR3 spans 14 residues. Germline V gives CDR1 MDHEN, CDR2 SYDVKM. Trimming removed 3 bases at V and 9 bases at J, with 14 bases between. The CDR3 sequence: CASSFVGDRRELFF. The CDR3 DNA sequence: TGTGCCAGCAGTTTTGTGGGAGATCGCCGGGAGCTGTTTTTT. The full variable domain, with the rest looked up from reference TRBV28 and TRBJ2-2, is DVKVTQSSRYLVKRTGEKVFLECVQDMDHENMFWYRQDPGLGLRLIYFSYDVKMKEKGDIPEGYSVSREKKERFSLILESASTNQTSMYLCASSFVGDRRELFFGEGSRLTVL.

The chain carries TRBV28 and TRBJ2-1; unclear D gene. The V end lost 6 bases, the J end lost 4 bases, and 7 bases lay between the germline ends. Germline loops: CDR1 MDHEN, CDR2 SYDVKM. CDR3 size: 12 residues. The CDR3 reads CASRGPYNEQFF. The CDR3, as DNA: TGTGCCAGCAGGGGCCCTTACAATGAGCAGTTCTTC.

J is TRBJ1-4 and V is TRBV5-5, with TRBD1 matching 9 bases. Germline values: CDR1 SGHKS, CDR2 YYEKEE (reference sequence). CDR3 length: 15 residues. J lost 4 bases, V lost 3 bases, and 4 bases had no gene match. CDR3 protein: CASSSGQGLNEKLFF. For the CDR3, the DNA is TGTGCCAGCAGCTCGGGACAGGGTCTTAATGAAAAACTGTTTTTT.

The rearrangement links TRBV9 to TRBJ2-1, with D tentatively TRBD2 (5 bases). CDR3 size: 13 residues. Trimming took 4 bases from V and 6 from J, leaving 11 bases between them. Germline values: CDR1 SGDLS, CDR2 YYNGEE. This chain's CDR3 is CASSPKRSNEQFF. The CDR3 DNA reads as TGTGCCAGCAGCCCCAAGCGGTCCAATGAGCAGTTCTTC.

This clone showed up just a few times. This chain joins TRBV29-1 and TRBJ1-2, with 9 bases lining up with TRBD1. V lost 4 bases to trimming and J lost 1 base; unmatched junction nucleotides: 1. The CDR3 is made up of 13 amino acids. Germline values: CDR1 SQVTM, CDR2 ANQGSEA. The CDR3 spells CSVGTGDNYGYTF. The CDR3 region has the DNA TGCAGCGTTGGGACAGGGGATAACTATGGCTACACCTTC.

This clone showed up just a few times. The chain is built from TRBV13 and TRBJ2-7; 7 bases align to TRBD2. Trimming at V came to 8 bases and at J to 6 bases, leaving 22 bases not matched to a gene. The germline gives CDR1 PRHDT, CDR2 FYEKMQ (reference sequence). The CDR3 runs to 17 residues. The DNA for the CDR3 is TGTGCCAGCCTCCGACGGGGGGAGCCTACTACTTCCGGCGAGCAGTACTTC. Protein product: CASLRRGEPTTSGEQYF.

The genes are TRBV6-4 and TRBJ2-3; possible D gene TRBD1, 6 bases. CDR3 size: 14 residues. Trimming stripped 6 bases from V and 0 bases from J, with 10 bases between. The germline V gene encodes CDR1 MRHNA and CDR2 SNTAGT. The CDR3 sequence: CASSSDSSTDTQYF. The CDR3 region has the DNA TGTGCCAGCAGCTCGGACAGCAGCACAGATACGCAGTATTTT.

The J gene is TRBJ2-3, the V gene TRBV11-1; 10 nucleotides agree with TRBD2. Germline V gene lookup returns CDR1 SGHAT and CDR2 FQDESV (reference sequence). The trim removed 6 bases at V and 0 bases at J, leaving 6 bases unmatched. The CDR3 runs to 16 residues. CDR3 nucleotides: TGTGCCAGCAGGCTAGCGGGGGCCCTAAGCACAGATACGCAGTATTTT. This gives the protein CASRLAGALSTDTQYF.

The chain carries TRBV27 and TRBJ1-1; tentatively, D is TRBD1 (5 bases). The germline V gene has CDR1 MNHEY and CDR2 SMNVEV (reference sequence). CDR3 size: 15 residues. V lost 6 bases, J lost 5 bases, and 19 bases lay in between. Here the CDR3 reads CASRPRSAQGTEAFF. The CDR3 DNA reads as TGTGCCAGCAGGCCCCGTTCCGCCCAGGGAACTGAAGCTTTCTTT.

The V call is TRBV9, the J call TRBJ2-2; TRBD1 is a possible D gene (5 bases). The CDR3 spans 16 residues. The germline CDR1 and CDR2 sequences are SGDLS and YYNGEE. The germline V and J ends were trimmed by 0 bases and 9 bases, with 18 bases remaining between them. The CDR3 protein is CASSVEGKEEIRELFF. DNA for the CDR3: TGTGCCAGCAGCGTAGAGGGGAAAGAGGAAATCAGGGAGCTGTTTTTT.

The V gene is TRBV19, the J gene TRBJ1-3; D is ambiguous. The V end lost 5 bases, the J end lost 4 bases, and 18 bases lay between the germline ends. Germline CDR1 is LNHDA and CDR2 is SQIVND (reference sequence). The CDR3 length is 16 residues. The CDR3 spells CASSEGFAAEGNTIYF. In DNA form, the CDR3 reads TGTGCCAGTAGTGAAGGATTCGCTGCGGAAGGAAACACCATATATTTT.

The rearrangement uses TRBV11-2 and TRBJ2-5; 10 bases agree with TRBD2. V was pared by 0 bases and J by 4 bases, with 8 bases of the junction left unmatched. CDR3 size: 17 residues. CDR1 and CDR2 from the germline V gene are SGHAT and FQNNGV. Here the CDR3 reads CASSLDRGTSVSETQYF. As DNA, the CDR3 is TGTGCCAGCAGCTTAGATCGTGGGACTAGCGTTTCAGAGACCCAGTACTTC.